The entry below gives a single T cell receptor beta chain sequence along with its context. In the original workflow: Using reference gene primer amplification, nucleated cell counts were estimated. Generated by immunoSEQ multiplex PCR, the TCRdb table keeps only in-frame clones and is missing some. D and trimming come from the DNA, and the V and J calls and clone size come from that table. The table includes 100,000 to 150,000 clones, about 85% detected once. The entry originates in a study of blood T cell repertoires in COVID-19. Study at large: Samples taken during acute and convalescent COVID-19 were collected in the United States, Italy and Spain.

This CDR3 region has 17 residues. The V gene lost 2 bases and the J gene lost 0 bases, with 16 bases spanning the gap. CDR1 SEHNR and CDR2 FQNEAQ come from the germline V gene (reference sequence). The receptor was derived from a man older than 75 with active or convalescent COVID-19. Sequenced material: peripheral blood. The chain uses TRBV7-9 and TRBJ1-2; possibly TRBD1 for D (6 bases). CDR3 bases: TGTGCCAGCAGCTTAATTCGTTCGACAGGCGCTAACTATGGCTACACCTTC. Its protein is CASSLIRSTGANYGYTF.